This TCR beta chain was sequenced during a study of cytomegalovirus exposure and HLA in healthy donors. The V gene lost 7 bases and the J gene lost 2 bases, with 10 bases spanning the gap. From germline, CDR1 is SGHVS and CDR2 FQNEAQ. The CDR3 extends over 13 amino acids. This clone occurred once. Primers: 60 Vbeta forward and 13 Jbeta reverse. Sequencing was performed with immunoSEQ multiplex PCR; in TCRdb, only in-frame clones are kept and a portion is missing. The table lists roughly 180,000 clones, over 70% of them singletons. Sample: PBMCs. The TCR was taken from a man aged 18 to 35 in good health and CMV-seronegative. The chain joins TRBV7-8 to TRBJ2-3; D is ambiguous. CDR3 protein: CASTPSTTDTQYF. The CDR3 DNA is TGTGCCAGCACCCCCTCTACCACAGATACGCAGTATTTT.